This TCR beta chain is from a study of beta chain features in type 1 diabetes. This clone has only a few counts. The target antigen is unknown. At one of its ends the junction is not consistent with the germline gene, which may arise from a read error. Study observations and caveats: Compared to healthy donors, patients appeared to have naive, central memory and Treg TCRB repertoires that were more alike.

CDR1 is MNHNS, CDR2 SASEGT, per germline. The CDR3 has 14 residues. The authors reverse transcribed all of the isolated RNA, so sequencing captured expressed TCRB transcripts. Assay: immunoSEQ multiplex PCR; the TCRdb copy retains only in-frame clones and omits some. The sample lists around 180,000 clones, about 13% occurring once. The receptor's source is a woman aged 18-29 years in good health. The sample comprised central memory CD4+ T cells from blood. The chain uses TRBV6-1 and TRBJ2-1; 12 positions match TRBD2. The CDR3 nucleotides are TGTGCCAGCACTCGGACTAGCGGGACCCCCAGCAGGATCTTC. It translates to CASTRTSGTPSRIF.